This T cell receptor beta chain was identified during a study of cytomegalovirus exposure and HLA in healthy donors. Overall study: Most genotyped donors, roughly 80% of 398, had Caucasian-associated genetic ancestry.

Study outcomes and limitations: Confirmation in vitro established that a few CMV-associated chains were specific for CMV antigens.

The PCR employed 60 Vbeta primers together with 13 Jbeta primers. Some clones are missing from TCRdb's copy, which holds only in-frame ones; the method was immunoSEQ multiplex PCR. The profile covers under 150,000 clones, with roughly two thirds appearing a single time and roughly 1.5% taken by the ten largest. Turning to this clone: Antigen: not known.

The CDR3 loop spans 13 amino acids. The V and J ends lost 4 bases and 9 bases respectively, with 14 bases between them. Germline CDR1 reads SGHDT; CDR2 reads YYEEEE. This clonotype was obtained from a man in his thirties or forties in good health and CMV-seropositive. The rearrangement links TRBV5-6 to TRBJ2-1, with D perhaps matching TRBD1 (6 bases). Sequencing was carried out using PBMCs. The DNA of the CDR3 is TGTGCCAGCAGCCCAGACAGGTATGGTGAGCAGTTCTTC. Its translation is CASSPDRYGEQFF. Variable domain in full (rest from reference TRBV5-6 and TRBJ2-1): DAGVTQSPTHLIKTRGQQVTLRCSPKSGHDTVSWYQQALGQGPQFIFQYYEEEERQRGNFPDRFSGHQFPNYSSELNVNALLLGDSALYLCASSPDRYGEQFFGPGTRLTVL.